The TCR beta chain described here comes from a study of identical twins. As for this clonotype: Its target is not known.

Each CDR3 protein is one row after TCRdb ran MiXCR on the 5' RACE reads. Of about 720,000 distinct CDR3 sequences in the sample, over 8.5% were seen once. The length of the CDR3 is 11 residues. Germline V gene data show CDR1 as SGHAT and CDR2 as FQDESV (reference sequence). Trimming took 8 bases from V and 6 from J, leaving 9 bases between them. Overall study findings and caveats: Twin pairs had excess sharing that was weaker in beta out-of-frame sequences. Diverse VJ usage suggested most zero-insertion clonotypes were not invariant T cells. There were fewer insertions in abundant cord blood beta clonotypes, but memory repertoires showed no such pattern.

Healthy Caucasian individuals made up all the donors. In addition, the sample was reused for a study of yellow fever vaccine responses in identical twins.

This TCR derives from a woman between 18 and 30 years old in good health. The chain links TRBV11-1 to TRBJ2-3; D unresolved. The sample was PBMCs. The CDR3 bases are TGTGCCAGCCGCGGCTTCGATACGCAGTATTTT. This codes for CASRGFDTQYF.